A selection of T cell receptor beta chains follows, all from one sample in a study of cytomegalovirus exposure and HLA in healthy donors. The table came from immunoSEQ multiplex PCR; TCRdb's copy has only in-frame clones and leaves some out. In the table there are under 350,000 clones, 80% to 90% of which are singletons. The sequencing input was PBMCs. The receptors were sampled from a young woman in good health and CMV-seronegative. The CDR3 runs from the conserved cysteine through the conserved F or W. A clone size is listed for some rows: how often the clone was seen (once, few, many), or a class if it is expanded.

size,V,CDR3
.,TRBV4-3,CASSQDLNQPQHF
.,TRBV5-1,CASSLMTGGGGELFF
.,TRBV5-6,CASSFGGNEQFF
.,TRBV7-6,CASSLTGTGYYEQFF
few,TRBV6-1,CASSDYSGTGNSPLHF
.,TRBV11-2,CASSFRSYRTDTQYF
.,TRBV6-5,CASSYRGSGANVLTF
.,TRBV5-1,CASSPAKRGAGPYEQYF
.,TRBV10-3,CAMKPGQGNYGYTF
.,TRBV6-5,CASRGTPNTGELFF
.,TRBV6-5,CASSYSRGYGYTF
.,TRBV5-4,CASSLRPPGKIPGELFF
.,TRBV4-1,CASSQLLQGKRGYTF
.,TRBV4-2,CASSQATGDEQYF
.,TRBV28,CASRKGGTGGYTF
.,TRBV18,CASSPERDTQYF
.,TRBV30,CAWSVLAGVLNEQFF
.,TRBV6-5,CASSYSQGTGNTIYF
.,TRBV19,CASTMWRWEQYF
.,TRBV6-5,CASMVDRGVDSPLHF
few,TRBV6-5,CASSPRAGIVYGYTF
once,TRBV11-3,CASGGLAGGVDTGELFF
few,TRBV11-2,CASSPNLDRNTEAFF
.,TRBV10-3,CAIEPGQGGTGELFF
.,TRBV6-5,CASSSRLAGGYEQYF
.,TRBV11-3,CASSQGTGEHGYTF
.,TRBV5-8,CASSLVTSGVNTGELFF
once,TRBV5-1,CASSWTGTGSGGYTF
.,TRBV6-5,CASSYSFQGVSEAFF